The 2 T cell receptor beta chains reported below all come from one sample, sequenced in a study of T cell responses to AZD1222 COVID-19 vaccine. Some clones are missing from TCRdb's copy, which holds only in-frame ones; the method was immunoSEQ multiplex PCR. The sample lists about 150,000 clones, 85% to 90% occurring once. This material consisted of peripheral blood, taken 28 days after the second AZD1222 dose. These receptor sequences come from an adult who received the AZD1222 COVID-19 vaccine.

The gene calls are TRBV18 and TRBJ2-5; no clear D. V shed 1 base and J shed 4 bases, with 10 bases lying between them. CDR1 and CDR2 from the germline V gene are KGHSH and LQKENI. The CDR3 runs 14 residues. This CDR3 reads CASSPLITRETQYF. In nucleotides, the CDR3 is TGTGCCAGCTCACCACTGATCACGCGAGAGACCCAGTACTTC.

V usage is TRBV19 and J usage is TRBJ2-2; TRBD2 agrees at 10 bases. This CDR3 has 15 amino acids. Germline lookup yields CDR1 LNHDA and CDR2 SQIVND (reference sequence). After removal of 7 bases from V and 2 bases from J, the junction contained 4 bases not matched to a gene. DNA for the CDR3: TGTGCCAGTATAGGACTAGCGGAAAACACCGGGGAGCTGTTTTTT. It codes for CASIGLAENTGELFF.